This is a list of T cell receptor beta chains from one sample in a study of identical twins. Via MiXCR, TCRdb re-called the 5' RACE reads, giving one row per CDR3 protein. The repertoire holds hundreds of thousands of distinct CDR3 sequences, 8.5% to 9.5% seen once, with approximately 0.89% in the top ten. These data also featured in a second study, about yellow fever vaccine responses in identical twins.

Source material: PBMCs. The source is a woman younger than 30 in good health. Each CDR3 is given with its conserved first and last residue. D genes are given only for firm matches. Clone size is not always given. Where it is, it says once, few, many or a class for expanded clones.

NA | TRBJ1-4 | few | TRBV11-2 | TGTGCCAGCAGCTTGACAGTGGAATCTGAAAAACTGTTTTTT | CASSLTVESEKLFF
TRBD1 | TRBJ1-2 | NA | TRBV2 | TGTGCCAGCAGGACCACCGGGACAGGGACCGGCTACACCTTC | CASRTTGTGTGYTF
TRBD2 | TRBJ2-3 | NA | TRBV15 | TGTGCCACCAGCAGTCGGGGTAGCGGGAGGGATACGCAGTATTTT | CATSSRGSGRDTQYF
NA | TRBJ2-1 | few | TRBV6-2/TRBV6-3 | TGTGCCAGCACCGTGGGGGGTATCTATGAGCAGTTCTTC | CASTVGGIYEQFF
NA | TRBJ1-1 | few | TRBV15 | TGTGCCACCAGCAGGGGTGGAGAGGGGAGTAAAGCTTTCTTT | CATSRGGEGSKAFF
NA | TRBJ2-7 | NA | TRBV2 | TGTGCCAGCAGTGGGGATTCGGACAGCTTGACCTACGAGCAGTACTTC | CASSGDSDSLTYEQYF
NA | TRBJ2-4 | NA | TRBV7-3 | TGTGCCAGCAGCTCCGCCGGGCAACAGCGGGTAAACATTCAGTACTTC | CASSSAGQQRVNIQYF
TRBD2 | TRBJ2-7 | NA | TRBV7-2 | TGTGCCAGCAGCTTACGGACCGGGACTAGCGGCCACTACGAGCAGTACTTC | CASSLRTGTSGHYEQYF
NA | TRBJ2-7 | NA | TRBV11-2 | TGTGCCAGCAGCTTAGCTACGGGAGTGAGGTACGAGCAGTACTTC | CASSLATGVRYEQYF
NA | TRBJ2-1 | few | TRBV11-2 | TGTGCCAGCAGCACCCTACAGGTTTTAGTAAAGGGAAATGAGCAGTTCTTC | CASSTLQVLVKGNEQFF
NA | TRBJ2-1 | few | TRBV7-2 | TGTGCCAGCAGCTTAGTTGATGGTCGAATCATGGACAATGAGCAGTTCTTC | CASSLVDGRIMDNEQFF
NA | TRBJ1-1 | many | TRBV5-6 | TGTGCCAGCAGCTTGGACAGGGTTCTCACTGAAGCTTTCTTT | CASSLDRVLTEAFF
NA | TRBJ2-3 | few | TRBV7-2 | TGTGCCAGCAGCTTAAACCGGGGGATCACAGATACGCAGTATTTT | CASSLNRGITDTQYF
TRBD1 | TRBJ1-4 | many | TRBV4-1 | TGCGCCAGCAGCCTCGTACAGGGGAATGAAAAACTGTTTTTT | CASSLVQGNEKLFF
TRBD2 | TRBJ2-1 | many | TRBV27 | TGTGCCAGCAACAACGGGGGGTTAGTAAATGAGCAGTTCTTC | CASNNGGLVNEQFF
NA | TRBJ2-7 | few | TRBV6-2/TRBV6-3 | TGTGCCAGCACCACAATACCTTACCCGGGACTCAAGCGGGACGAGCAGTACTTC | CASTTIPYPGLKRDEQYF
TRBD2 | TRBJ2-1 | few | TRBV20-1 | TGCAGTGCTAGAGATCGTATTAGCGGGAGTAATGAGCAGTTCTTC | CSARDRISGSNEQFF
NA | TRBJ2-1 | few | TRBV20-1 | TGCAGTGCTAGAATCGTCAATGAGCAGTTCTTC | CSARIVNEQFF
NA | TRBJ1-6 | NA | TRBV4-2 | TGTGCCAGCAGCCTGGCGCACGAGGGGGAAAATTCACCCCTCCACTTT | CASSLAHEGENSPLHF
NA | TRBJ2-1 | many | TRBV12-3/TRBV12-4 | TGTGCCAGCAGCACGACCTCGATCGGTGAGCAGTTCTTC | CASSTTSIGEQFF
NA | TRBJ1-5 | few | TRBV6-5 | TGTGCCAGCAGTTGGGGGATTAGCAATCAGCCCCAGCATTTT | CASSWGISNQPQHF
NA | TRBJ2-3 | few | TRBV20-1 | TGCAGTGCTAGACCGGAGGGGGAGGCAGATACGCAGTATTTT | CSARPEGEADTQYF
TRBD2 | TRBJ2-2 | few | TRBV12-3/TRBV12-4 | TGTGCCAGTTCTCATCCGGGACTAGCGGTAGACACCGGGGAGCTGTTTTTT | CASSHPGLAVDTGELFF
NA | TRBJ1-5 | few | TRBV20-1 | TGCAGTGCCCTGGACAACAGCAATCAGCCCCAGCATTTT | CSALDNSNQPQHF
TRBD2 | TRBJ2-7 | NA | TRBV29-1 | TGCAGCGTCGTTAGCGGGTCAAGCTCCTACGAGCAGTACTTC | CSVVSGSSSYEQYF
TRBD2 | TRBJ2-7 | many | TRBV28 | TGTGCCAGCAGTACACCACCGGGGGGAAAGTACGAGCAGTACTTC | CASSTPPGGKYEQYF
NA | TRBJ2-7 | NA | TRBV5-1 | TGCGCCAGCAGCTTGGAGTTGCCAGGGCCCTACGAGCAGTACTTC | CASSLELPGPYEQYF
NA | TRBJ2-2 | once | TRBV29-1 | TGCAGCGTCTCCTTCCCGGGACAGAACACCGGGGAGCTGTTTTTT | CSVSFPGQNTGELFF
TRBD1 | TRBJ2-7 | few | TRBV4-2 | TGTGCCAGCAGCCGCCTAAATCCGGGACAGGGGAACGAGCAGTACTTC | CASSRLNPGQGNEQYF
NA | TRBJ2-3 | few | TRBV14 | TGTGCCAGCAGCCAAGATCGCGGCGGTATCAGCACAGATACGCAGTATTTT | CASSQDRGGISTDTQYF
TRBD2 | TRBJ2-1 | NA | TRBV20-1 | TGCAGTGCTAGAGATGGAGCGGGAGCCGGTGTGCCCTACAATGAGCAGTTCTTC | CSARDGAGAGVPYNEQFF
NA | TRBJ1-2 | many | TRBV7-9 | TGTGCCAGCAGGCTAGCACCCGACGTCAACTATGGCTACACCTTC | CASRLAPDVNYGYTF
NA | TRBJ1-6 | many | TRBV10-3 | TGTGCCATCAGTGATTGGGGGGGGAGCTCCTATAATTCACCCCTCCACTTT | CAISDWGGSSYNSPLHF
TRBD2 | TRBJ2-7 | NA | TRBV12-3/TRBV12-4 | TGTACCAGCAGTCCACGTAGCCACTCTAGCGGGAGCTCCTACGAGCAGTACTTC | CTSSPRSHSSGSSYEQYF
TRBD2 | TRBJ2-7 | few | TRBV20-1 | TGCAGTGCTAGGGCGAGAGCGGGGGGCTCCTACGAGCAGTACTTC | CSARARAGGSYEQYF
TRBD1 | TRBJ2-1 | many | TRBV12-3/TRBV12-4 | TGTGCCAGCAGAACGACAGGGTTGAGCGAGCAGTTCTTC | CASRTTGLSEQFF
TRBD1 | TRBJ2-1 | few | TRBV7-3 | TGTGCCAGCAGCTTGACCCGGGACAGGGGTTACAATGAGCAGTTCTTC | CASSLTRDRGYNEQFF
TRBD2 | TRBJ2-1 | few | TRBV20-1 | TGCAGTGCTCTCCGGGAGGGCCTAAGCGATGAGCAGTTCTTC | CSALREGLSDEQFF
NA | TRBJ2-7 | NA | TRBV5-5 | TGTGCCAGCAGCCTGCGGACAGAGGACTACGAGCAGTACTTC | CASSLRTEDYEQYF
NA | TRBJ2-7 | NA | TRBV4-1 | TGCGCCAGCAGCCAAGTACCGGATCTCGCCCCCGCCGAGCAGTACTTC | CASSQVPDLAPAEQYF
TRBD1 | TRBJ2-7 | few | TRBV20-1 | TGCAGTGCCCCAATTAGGGACAGGGGATTCGAGCAGTACTTC | CSAPIRDRGFEQYF
TRBD2 | TRBJ2-1 | few | TRBV9 | TGTGCCAGCAGCGTAATAGCGGGGGCGGGGGATGAGCAGTTCTTC | CASSVIAGAGDEQFF
TRBD1 | TRBJ1-1 | many | TRBV9 | TGTGCCAGCAGCGTAGACCCGCCGACAGGGGTAAACACTGAAGCTTTCTTT | CASSVDPPTGVNTEAFF
NA | TRBJ1-5 | many | TRBV12-3/TRBV12-4 | TGTGCCAGCAGTTTAGGAGACAGCAATAATCAGCCCCAGCATTTT | CASSLGDSNNQPQHF
NA | TRBJ2-3 | many | TRBV11-3 | TGTGCCAGCAGCACAAGTCGGGGCACAGATACGCAGTATTTT | CASSTSRGTDTQYF
TRBD1 | TRBJ2-1 | few | TRBV18 | TGTGCCAGCTCGACAAAAGGGACAGGGGGTTACAATGAGCAGTTCTTC | CASSTKGTGGYNEQFF
TRBD2 | TRBJ2-7 | NA | TRBV20-1 | TGCAGTGCTAGCGCCAAGGGCGGGAGGGCATACGAGCAGTACTTC | CSASAKGGRAYEQYF
NA | TRBJ2-7 | few | TRBV20-1 | TGCAGGGCCCAAGGTGGATGGGGACTCGAGCAGTACTTC | CRAQGGWGLEQYF